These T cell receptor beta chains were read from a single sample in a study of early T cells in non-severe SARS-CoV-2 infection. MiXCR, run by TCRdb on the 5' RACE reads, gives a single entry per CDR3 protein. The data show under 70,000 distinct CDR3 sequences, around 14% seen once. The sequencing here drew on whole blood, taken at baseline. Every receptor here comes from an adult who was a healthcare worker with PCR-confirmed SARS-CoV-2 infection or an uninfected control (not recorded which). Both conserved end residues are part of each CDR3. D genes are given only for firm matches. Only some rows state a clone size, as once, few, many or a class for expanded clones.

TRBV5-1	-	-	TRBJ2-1	TGCGCCAGCAGCACAGAGATGACAGGACAGGAGCAGTTCTTC	CASSTEMTGQEQFF
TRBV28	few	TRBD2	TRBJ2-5	TGTGCCAGCAGTTCCTCGCTAGCGGGAGCGGGGGAGACCCAGTACTTC	CASSSSLAGAGETQYF
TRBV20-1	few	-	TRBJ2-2	TGCAGTGCTAAGGCGCTCAGATCGACCGGGGAGCTGTTTTTT	CSAKALRSTGELFF
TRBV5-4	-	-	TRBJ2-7	TGTGCCAGCAGCTTGTTGGGTGTAGGAGGGGAGCAGTACTTC	CASSLLGVGGEQYF
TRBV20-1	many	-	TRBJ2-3	TGCAGTGCTAGTTCGCGGAGCACAGATACGCAGTATTTT	CSASSRSTDTQYF
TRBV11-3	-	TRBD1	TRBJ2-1	TGTGCCAGCAGCGTGGGACAGGGTACTGGGAATGAGCAGTTCTTC	CASSVGQGTGNEQFF
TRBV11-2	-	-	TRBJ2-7	TGTGCCAGCAGCCGTGGACTCACAGCGGAGCAGTACTTC	CASSRGLTAEQYF
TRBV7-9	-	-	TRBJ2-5	TGTGCCAGCAGCCCACAGACGGGACAAGAGACCCAGTACTTC	CASSPQTGQETQYF
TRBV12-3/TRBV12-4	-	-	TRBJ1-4	TGTGCCAGCAGTTTAGCGCGAGGAGGCGAAAAACTGTTTTTT	CASSLARGGEKLFF
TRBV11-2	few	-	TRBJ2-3	TGTGCCAGCAGCTTTTGGACAGATACGCAGTATTTT	CASSFWTDTQYF
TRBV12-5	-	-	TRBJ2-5	TGTGCTAGTGGTTTTCTCCCCCAGACCCAGTACTTC	CASGFLPQTQYF
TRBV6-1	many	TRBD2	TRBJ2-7	TGTGCCAGCAGTGAAATGGCGGGAGAAGTCTACGAGCAGTACTTC	CASSEMAGEVYEQYF
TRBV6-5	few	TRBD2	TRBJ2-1	TGTGCCAGCAGTCCCGGGACTAGCGGGAGGCACTACAATGAGCAGTTCTTC	CASSPGTSGRHYNEQFF
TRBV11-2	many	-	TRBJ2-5	TGTGCCAGCAGCCTGCGAGAGACCCAGTACTTC	CASSLRETQYF
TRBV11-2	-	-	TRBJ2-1	TGTGCCAGCAGACAAGACTACAATGAGCAGTTCTTC	CASRQDYNEQFF
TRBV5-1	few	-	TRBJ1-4	TGCGCCAGCAGCCCCAACAGACCGGCTGAAAAACTGTTTTTT	CASSPNRPAEKLFF
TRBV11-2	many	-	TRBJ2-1	TGTGCCAGCAGCTCCGCCAATGAGCAGTTCTTC	CASSSANEQFF
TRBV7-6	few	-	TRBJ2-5	TGTGCCAGCAGCTTATCTGCGGGACAAGAGACCCAGTACTTC	CASSLSAGQETQYF
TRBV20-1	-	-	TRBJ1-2	TGCAGCCATCACAACTATGGCTACACCTTC	CSHHNYGYTF
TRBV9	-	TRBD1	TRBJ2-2	TGTGCCAGCAGCCTGGGGACAGGGGAAATCGTTGGCACCGGGGAGCTGTTTTTT	CASSLGTGEIVGTGELFF
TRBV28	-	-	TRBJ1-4	TGTGCCAGCAGTGAAAGGGTAGAAAAACTGTTTTTT	CASSERVEKLFF
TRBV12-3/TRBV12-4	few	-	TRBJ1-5	TGTGCCAGCAGCCCGTGGGATCAGCCCCAGCATTTT	CASSPWDQPQHF
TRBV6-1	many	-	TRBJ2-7	TGTGCCAGCCTTATAGGGCCTAGCTCCTACGAGCAGTACTTC	CASLIGPSSYEQYF
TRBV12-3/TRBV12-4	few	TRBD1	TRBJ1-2	TGTGCCAGCAGCACACAGGGGAGTTATGGCTACACCTTC	CASSTQGSYGYTF